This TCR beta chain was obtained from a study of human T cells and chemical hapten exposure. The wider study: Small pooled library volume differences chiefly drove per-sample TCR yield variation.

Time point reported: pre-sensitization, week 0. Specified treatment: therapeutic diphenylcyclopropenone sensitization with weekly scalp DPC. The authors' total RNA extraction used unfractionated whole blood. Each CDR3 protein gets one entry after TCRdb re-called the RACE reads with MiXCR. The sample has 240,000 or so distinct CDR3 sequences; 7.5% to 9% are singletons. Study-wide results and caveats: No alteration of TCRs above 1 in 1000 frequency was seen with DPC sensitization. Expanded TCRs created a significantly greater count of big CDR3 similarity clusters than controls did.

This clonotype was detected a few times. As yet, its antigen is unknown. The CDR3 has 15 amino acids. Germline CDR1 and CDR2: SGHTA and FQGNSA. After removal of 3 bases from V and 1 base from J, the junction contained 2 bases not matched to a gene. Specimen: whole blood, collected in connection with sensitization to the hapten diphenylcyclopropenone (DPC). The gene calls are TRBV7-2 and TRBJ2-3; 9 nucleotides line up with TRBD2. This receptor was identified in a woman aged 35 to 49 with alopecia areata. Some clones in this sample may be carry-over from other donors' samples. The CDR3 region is CASSFLAGGTDTQYF. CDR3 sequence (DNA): TGTGCCAGCAGCTTCTTAGCGGGAGGCACAGATACGCAGTATTTT.